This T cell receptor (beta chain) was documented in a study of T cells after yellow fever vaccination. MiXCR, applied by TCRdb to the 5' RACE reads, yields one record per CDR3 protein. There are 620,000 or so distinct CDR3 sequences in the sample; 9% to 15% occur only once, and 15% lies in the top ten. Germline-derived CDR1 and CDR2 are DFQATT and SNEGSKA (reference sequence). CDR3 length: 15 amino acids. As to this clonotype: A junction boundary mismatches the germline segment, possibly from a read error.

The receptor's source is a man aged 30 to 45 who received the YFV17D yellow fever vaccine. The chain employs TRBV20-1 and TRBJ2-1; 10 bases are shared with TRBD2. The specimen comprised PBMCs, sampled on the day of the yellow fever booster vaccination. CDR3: CSARLLAGTGQERFF. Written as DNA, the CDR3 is TGCAGTGCTAGACTACTAGCGGGAACGGGTCAGGAGCGGTTCTTC.